These 17 T cell receptor beta chains share one sample of origin, sequenced in a study of blood T cell repertoires in COVID-19. This table comes from immunoSEQ multiplex PCR, and its TCRdb copy is limited to in-frame clones, with some not included. The repertoire holds approximately 190,000 clones, with approximately 79% as singletons. The sequenced sample was peripheral blood. These receptors were obtained from a man between 60 and 75 years old with active or convalescent COVID-19.

The V call is TRBV6-5, the J call TRBJ2-2; TRBD1 matches at 7 bases. The V gene end was trimmed by 7 bases and the J gene end by 2 bases; junction bases not matched to a gene: 7. Germline V gene data show CDR1 as MNHEY and CDR2 as SVGAGI. The CDR3 is made up of 15 amino acids. DNA for the CDR3: TGTGCCAGCAACCGACAGGGCGCAAACACCGGGGAGCTGTTTTTT. It is translated as CASNRQGANTGELFF.

This chain links TRBV28 with TRBJ2-3; D might be TRBD2 (5 bases). V lost 4 bases, J lost 8 bases, and 13 bases lay in between. The germline V gene encodes CDR1 MDHEN and CDR2 SYDVKM. The CDR3 is 13 amino acids. CDR3 region: CASSSSVAGTQYF. CDR3 DNA sequence: TGTGCCAGCAGTTCATCAGTGGCGGGTACGCAGTATTTT.

The table lists this clone with a count of one. CDR3 sequence: CASSPRDYNNEQFF. CDR3 DNA: TGTGCCAGCTCACCAAGGGACTACAACAATGAGCAGTTCTTC. The V call is TRBV18, the J call TRBJ2-1; 7 nucleotides line up with TRBD2. Trimming removed 2 bases from V and 5 bases from J; junction bases left unmatched: 3. Germline V gene sequence: CDR1 KGHSH, CDR2 LQKENI. This CDR3 spans 14 amino acids.

In this sample, this clone turned up once. The CDR3 region has the DNA TGTGCCAGCAGGGGGGACAATAACTACGAGCAGTACTTC. It yields the protein CASRGDNNYEQYF. V gene TRBV6-5 combines with J gene TRBJ2-7; a possible D gene is TRBD1 (6 bases). The V gene's germline CDR1 is MNHEY and CDR2 SVGAGI. Trimming took 6 bases from V and 3 from J, leaving 12 bases between them. The CDR3 length is 13 residues.

The chain has TRBV6-5 and TRBJ2-1; no firm D call. The V gene's germline CDR1 is MNHEY and CDR2 SVGAGI. Trimming took 6 bases from V and 16 from J, leaving 25 bases between them. The CDR3 runs to 14 residues. DNA for the CDR3: TGTGCCAGCAGCGACATGGGTCGCACCATTCTACCCTTCTTC. This gives the protein CASSDMGRTILPFF.

The chain is built from TRBV5-1 and TRBJ2-7; 13 bases map to TRBD2. V dropped 4 bases and J dropped 5; count of bases not matched to a gene: 6. Germline-derived CDR1 and CDR2 are SGHRS and YFSETQ. The CDR3 consists of 15 residues. The CDR3 DNA sequence: TGCGCCAGCAGCCTCCGGACTAGCGGGAGCCACGAGCAGTACTTC. Protein sequence: CASSLRTSGSHEQYF.

The V call is TRBV28, the J call TRBJ2-7; TRBD2 is a possible D gene (5 bases). There are 12 residues in the CDR3. Trimming stripped 5 bases from V and 8 bases from J, with 13 bases between. Germline assignment: CDR1 MDHEN and CDR2 SYDVKM. The CDR3 is CASSGLLSQQYF. As DNA, the CDR3 is TGTGCCAGCAGTGGACTGCTATCTCAGCAGTACTTC.

The chain recombines TRBV19 with TRBJ1-4; 12 nucleotides line up with TRBD1. Germline assignment: CDR1 LNHDA and CDR2 SQIVND (reference sequence). CDR3 length: 14 residues. J was trimmed by 7 bases and V by 4 bases; bases with no gene match: 1. Here the CDR3 reads CASSTGQGAEKLFF. The CDR3 DNA is TGTGCCAGTAGTACGGGACAGGGGGCTGAAAAACTGTTTTTT.

V and J are TRBV12-3 or TRBV12-4 and TRBJ2-7, with 12 bases identical to TRBD1. The CDR3 is made up of 13 amino acids. V was clipped by 10 bases and J by 5 bases; unmatched bases: 6. As DNA, the CDR3 is TGTGCCACCGGGACAGGGGGCTGGAACGAGCAGTACTTC. Amino acid sequence: CATGTGGWNEQYF.

The chain has TRBV29-1 and TRBJ1-4; D may be TRBD1 (6 bases). CDR3 length equals 13 residues. V was pared by 7 bases and J by 4 bases, with 13 bases between. The germline CDR1 and CDR2 sequences are SQVTM and ANQGSEA. The CDR3 reads CSGIRQDNEKLFF. The CDR3 DNA follows: TGCAGCGGAATTAGACAGGATAATGAAAAACTGTTTTTT.

The chain employs TRBV3-1 (or the pseudogene TRBV3-2) and TRBJ1-1; D may be TRBD1 (6 bases). The CDR3 has 14 amino acids. V was cut by 1 base and J by 4 bases, with 10 bases left in between. Germline V gene lookup returns CDR1 LGHDT and CDR2 YNNKEL (reference sequence). For the CDR3, the DNA is TGTGCCAGCAGCCAAGTGGGGGCCGGCACTGAAGCTTTCTTT. Translation: CASSQVGAGTEAFF.

The chain couples TRBV7-3 to TRBJ2-1; 8 nucleotides match TRBD1. The CDR3 extends over 16 amino acids. The V gene end was trimmed by 4 bases and the J gene end by 5 bases; junction bases not matched to a gene: 10. Germline V CDR1 and CDR2: SGHTA, FQGTGA. Written as DNA, the CDR3 is TGTGCCAGCAGCTACAAGACCGGGACAGGAAACAATGAGCAGTTCTTC. It yields the protein CASSYKTGTGNNEQFF.

V and J are TRBV5-1 and TRBJ2-7; 7 positions match TRBD1. Looked up from germline, CDR1 is SGHRS and CDR2 is YFSETQ. V was pared by 3 bases and J by 2 bases, with 5 bases of the junction left unmatched. This CDR3 is 14 amino acids long. The CDR3: CASSSTTGTYEQYF. The CDR3 nucleotides read TGCGCCAGCAGCTCGACGACAGGGACCTACGAGCAGTACTTC.

This chain uses TRBV6-1 with TRBJ2-7; D is undetermined. The germline gives CDR1 MNHNS, CDR2 SASEGT. The CDR3 sequence is 12 residues long. V was shortened by 2 bases and J by 7 bases, with 9 bases between the two germline ends. Written as DNA, the CDR3 is TGTGCCAGCAGTGAACGTCCCGGGGAGCAGTACTTC. Its translation: CASSERPGEQYF.

This chain connects TRBV14 to TRBJ2-2, with 9 bases that match TRBD1. V shed 6 bases, J shed 5 bases, and the junction held 7 bases outside the gene matches. This CDR3 comprises 15 residues. Looked up from germline, CDR1 is SGHDN and CDR2 is FVKESK. The CDR3 protein is CASRRGTGPTGELFF. The DNA of the CDR3 is TGTGCCAGCAGACGCGGGACAGGGCCTACCGGGGAGCTGTTTTTT.

This clone showed up just once. This chain joins TRBV3-1 (or the pseudogene TRBV3-2) and TRBJ2-5; 8 bases line up with TRBD2. The CDR3 has 18 residues. With 0 bases clipped from V and 2 bases from J, the junction kept 11 bases outside the gene matches. Germline lookup yields CDR1 LGHDT and CDR2 YNNKEL (reference sequence). In nucleotides, the CDR3 is TGTGCCAGCAGCCAAGAAGAAAGACTAGCGAGACAACAAGAGACCCAGTACTTC. Its protein product is CASSQEERLARQQETQYF.

This chain uses TRBV28 with TRBJ1-6, with unresolved D. V was shortened by 8 bases and J by 4 bases, with 9 bases between the two germline ends. Germline assignment: CDR1 MDHEN and CDR2 SYDVKM. The CDR3 extends over 13 amino acids. The DNA of the CDR3 is TGTGCCAGCTGGCGGGATTATAATTCACCCCTCCACTTT. It translates to CASWRDYNSPLHF.